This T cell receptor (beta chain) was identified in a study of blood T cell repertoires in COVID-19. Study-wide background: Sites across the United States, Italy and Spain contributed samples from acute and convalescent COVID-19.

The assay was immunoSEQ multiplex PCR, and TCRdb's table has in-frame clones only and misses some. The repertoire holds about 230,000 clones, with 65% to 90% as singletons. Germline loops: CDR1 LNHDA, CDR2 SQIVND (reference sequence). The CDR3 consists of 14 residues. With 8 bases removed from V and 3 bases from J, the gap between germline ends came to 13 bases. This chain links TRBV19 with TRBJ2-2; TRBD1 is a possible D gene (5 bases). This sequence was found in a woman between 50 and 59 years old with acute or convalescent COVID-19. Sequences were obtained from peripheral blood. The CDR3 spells CASGTGRDTGELFF. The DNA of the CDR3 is TGTGCCAGTGGCACGGGCAGGGACACCGGGGAGCTGTTTTTT.